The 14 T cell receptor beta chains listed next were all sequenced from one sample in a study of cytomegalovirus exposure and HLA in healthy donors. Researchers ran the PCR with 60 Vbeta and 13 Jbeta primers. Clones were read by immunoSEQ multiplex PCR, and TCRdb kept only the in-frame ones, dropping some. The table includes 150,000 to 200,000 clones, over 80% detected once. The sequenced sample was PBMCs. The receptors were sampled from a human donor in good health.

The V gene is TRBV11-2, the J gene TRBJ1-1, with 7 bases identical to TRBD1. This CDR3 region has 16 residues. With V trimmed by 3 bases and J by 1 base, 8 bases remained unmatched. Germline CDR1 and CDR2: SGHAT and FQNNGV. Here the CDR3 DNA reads TGTGCCAGCAGCTTTACGCTCCAGGGGGGGAACACTGAAGCTTTCTTT. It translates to CASSFTLQGGNTEAFF.

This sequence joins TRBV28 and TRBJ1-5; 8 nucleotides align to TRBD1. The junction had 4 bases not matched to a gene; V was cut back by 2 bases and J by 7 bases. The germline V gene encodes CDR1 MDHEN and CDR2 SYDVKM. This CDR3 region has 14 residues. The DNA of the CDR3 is TGTGCCAGCAGTTTACAGGGGGCTATCCAGCCCCAGCATTTT. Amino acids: CASSLQGAIQPQHF. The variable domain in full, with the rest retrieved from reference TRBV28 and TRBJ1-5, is DVKVTQSSRYLVKRTGEKVFLECVQDMDHENMFWYRQDPGLGLRLIYFSYDVKMKEKGDIPEGYSVSREKKERFSLILESASTNQTSMYLCASSLQGAIQPQHFGDGTRLSIL.

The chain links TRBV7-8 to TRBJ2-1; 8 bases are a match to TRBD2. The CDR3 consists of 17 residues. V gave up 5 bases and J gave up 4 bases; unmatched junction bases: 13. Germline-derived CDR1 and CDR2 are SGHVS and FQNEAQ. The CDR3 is CASSLTRTSGKYNEQFF. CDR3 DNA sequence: TGTGCCAGCAGCCTGACCCGAACTAGCGGCAAATACAATGAGCAGTTCTTC.

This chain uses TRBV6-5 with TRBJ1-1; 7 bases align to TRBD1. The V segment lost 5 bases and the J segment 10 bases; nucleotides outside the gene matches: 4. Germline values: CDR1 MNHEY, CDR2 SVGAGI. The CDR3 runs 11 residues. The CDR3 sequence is CASSNRGLAFF. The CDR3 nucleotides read TGTGCCAGCAGTAACAGGGGCCTAGCTTTCTTT.

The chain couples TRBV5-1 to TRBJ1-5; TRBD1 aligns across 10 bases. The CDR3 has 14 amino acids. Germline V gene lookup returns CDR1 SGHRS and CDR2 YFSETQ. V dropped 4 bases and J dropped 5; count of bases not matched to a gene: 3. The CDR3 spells CASSPGTGDQPQHF. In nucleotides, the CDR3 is TGCGCCAGCAGCCCCGGGACAGGGGATCAGCCCCAGCATTTT.

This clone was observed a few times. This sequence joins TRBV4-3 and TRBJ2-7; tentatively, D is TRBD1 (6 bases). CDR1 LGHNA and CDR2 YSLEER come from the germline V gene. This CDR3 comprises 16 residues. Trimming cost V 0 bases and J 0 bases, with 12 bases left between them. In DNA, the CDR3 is TGCGCCAGCAGCCAAGAGTCAGGGGCAAGCTCCTACGAGCAGTACTTC. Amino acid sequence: CASSQESGASSYEQYF.

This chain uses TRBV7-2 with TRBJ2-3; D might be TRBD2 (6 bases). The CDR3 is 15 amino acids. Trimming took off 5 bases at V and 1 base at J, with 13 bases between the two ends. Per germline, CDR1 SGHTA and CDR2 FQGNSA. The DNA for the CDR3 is TGTGCCAGCAGCCCGGTATGGGGGGGCACAGATACGCAGTATTTT. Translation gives CASSPVWGGTDTQYF. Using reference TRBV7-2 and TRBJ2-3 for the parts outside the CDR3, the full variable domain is GAGVSQSPSNKVTEKGKDVELRCDPISGHTALYWYRQSLGQGLEFLIYFQGNSAPDKSGLPSDRFSAERTGGSVSTLTIQRTQQEDSAVYLCASSPVWGGTDTQYFGPGTRLTVL.

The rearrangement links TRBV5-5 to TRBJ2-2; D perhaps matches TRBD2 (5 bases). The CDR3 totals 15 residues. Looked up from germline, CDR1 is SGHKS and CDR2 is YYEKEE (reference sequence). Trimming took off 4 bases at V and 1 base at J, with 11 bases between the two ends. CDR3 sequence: CASSPPGMNTGELFF. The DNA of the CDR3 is TGTGCCAGCAGCCCACCGGGGATGAACACCGGGGAGCTGTTTTTT.

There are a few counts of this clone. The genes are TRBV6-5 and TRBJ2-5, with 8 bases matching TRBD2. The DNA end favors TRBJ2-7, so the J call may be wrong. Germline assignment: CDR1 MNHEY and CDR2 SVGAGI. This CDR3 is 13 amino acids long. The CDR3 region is CASSLGTSYEQYF. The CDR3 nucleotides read TGTGCCAGCAGTTTAGGGACTAGCTACGAGCAGTACTTC.

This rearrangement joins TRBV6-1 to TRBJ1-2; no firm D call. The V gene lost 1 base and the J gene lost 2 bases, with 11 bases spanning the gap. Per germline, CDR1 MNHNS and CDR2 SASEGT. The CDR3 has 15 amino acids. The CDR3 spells CASSEEETWNYGYTF. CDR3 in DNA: TGTGCCAGCAGTGAAGAAGAGACTTGGAACTATGGCTACACCTTC.

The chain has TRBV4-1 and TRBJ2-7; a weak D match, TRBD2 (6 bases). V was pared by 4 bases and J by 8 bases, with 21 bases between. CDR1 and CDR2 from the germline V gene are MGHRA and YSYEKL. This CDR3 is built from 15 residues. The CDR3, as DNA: TGCGCCAGCAGCCCCGGTCGGAGGGGAGAAAACAAGCAGTACTTC. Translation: CASSPGRRGENKQYF.

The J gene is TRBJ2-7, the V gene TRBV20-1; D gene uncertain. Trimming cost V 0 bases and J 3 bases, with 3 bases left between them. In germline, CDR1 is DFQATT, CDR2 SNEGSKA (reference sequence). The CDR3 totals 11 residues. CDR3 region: CSARDNYEQYF. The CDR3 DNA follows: TGCAGTGCTAGAGATAACTACGAGCAGTACTTC.

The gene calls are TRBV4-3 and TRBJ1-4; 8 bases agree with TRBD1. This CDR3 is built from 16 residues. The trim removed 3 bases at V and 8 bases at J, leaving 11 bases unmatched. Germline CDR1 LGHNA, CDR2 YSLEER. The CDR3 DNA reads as TGCGCCAGCAGCCATAGCTTTCAGGGGGCCAGGGAAAAACTGTTTTTT. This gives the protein CASSHSFQGAREKLFF.

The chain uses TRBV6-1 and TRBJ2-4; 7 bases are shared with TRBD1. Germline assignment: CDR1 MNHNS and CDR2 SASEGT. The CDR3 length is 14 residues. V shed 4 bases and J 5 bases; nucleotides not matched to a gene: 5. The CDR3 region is CASSAQGVENIQYF. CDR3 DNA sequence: TGTGCCAGCAGTGCCCAGGGGGTAGAAAACATTCAGTACTTC.